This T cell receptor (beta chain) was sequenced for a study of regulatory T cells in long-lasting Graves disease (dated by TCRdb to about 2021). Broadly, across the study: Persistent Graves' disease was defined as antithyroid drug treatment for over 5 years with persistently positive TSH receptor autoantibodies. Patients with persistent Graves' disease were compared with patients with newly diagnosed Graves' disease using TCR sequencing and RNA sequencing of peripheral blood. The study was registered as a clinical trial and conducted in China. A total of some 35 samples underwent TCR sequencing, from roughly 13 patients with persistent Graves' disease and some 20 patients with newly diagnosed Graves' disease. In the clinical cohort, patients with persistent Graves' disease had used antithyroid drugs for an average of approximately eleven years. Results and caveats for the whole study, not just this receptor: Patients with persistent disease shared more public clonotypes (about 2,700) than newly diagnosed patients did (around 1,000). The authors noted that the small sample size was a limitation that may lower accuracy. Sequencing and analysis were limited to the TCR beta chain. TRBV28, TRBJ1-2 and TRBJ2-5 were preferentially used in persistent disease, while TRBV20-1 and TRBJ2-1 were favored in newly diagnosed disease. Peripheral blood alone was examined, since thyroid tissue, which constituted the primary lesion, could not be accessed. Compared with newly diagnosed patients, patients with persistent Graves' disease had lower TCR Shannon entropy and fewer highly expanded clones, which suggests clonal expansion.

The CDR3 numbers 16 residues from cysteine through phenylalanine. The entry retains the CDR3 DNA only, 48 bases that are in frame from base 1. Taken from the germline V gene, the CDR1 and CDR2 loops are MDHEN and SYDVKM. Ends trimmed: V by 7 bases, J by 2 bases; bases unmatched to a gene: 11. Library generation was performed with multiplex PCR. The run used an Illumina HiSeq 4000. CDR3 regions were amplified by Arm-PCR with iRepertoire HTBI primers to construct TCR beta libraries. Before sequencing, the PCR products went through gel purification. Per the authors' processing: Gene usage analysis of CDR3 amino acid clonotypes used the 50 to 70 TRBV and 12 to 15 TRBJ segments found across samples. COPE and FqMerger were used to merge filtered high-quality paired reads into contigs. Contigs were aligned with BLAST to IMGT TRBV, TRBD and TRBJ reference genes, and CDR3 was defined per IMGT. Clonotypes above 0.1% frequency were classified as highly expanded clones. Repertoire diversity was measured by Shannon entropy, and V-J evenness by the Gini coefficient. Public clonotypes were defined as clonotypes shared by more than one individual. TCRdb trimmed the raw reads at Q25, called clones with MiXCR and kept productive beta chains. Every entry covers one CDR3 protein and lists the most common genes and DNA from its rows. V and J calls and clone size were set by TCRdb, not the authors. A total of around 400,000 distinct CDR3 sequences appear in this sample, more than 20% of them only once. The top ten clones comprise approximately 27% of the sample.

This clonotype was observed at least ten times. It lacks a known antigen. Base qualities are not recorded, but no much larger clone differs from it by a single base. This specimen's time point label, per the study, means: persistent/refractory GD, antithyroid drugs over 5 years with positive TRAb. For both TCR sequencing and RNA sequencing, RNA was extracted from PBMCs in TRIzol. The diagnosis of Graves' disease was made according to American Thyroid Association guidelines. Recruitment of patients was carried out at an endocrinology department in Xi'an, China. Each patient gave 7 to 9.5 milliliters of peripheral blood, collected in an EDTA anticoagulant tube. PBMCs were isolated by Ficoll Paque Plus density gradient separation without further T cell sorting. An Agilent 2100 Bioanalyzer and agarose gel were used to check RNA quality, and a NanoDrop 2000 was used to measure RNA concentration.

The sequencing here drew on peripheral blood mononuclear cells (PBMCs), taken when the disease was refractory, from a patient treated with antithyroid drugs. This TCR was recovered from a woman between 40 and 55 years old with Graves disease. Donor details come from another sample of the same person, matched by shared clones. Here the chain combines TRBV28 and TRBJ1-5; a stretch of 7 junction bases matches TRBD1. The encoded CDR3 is CASTLGQARGNQPQHF. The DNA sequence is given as TGTGCCAGCACCCTAGGACAGGCTCGTGGCAATCAGCCCCAGCATTTT.